This T cell receptor beta chain was obtained from a study of blood T cell repertoires in COVID-19. Study as a whole: Both acute and convalescent COVID-19 samples were obtained from the United States, Italy and Spain. The analysed material was cDNA or gDNA that came from T cells, B-cell-depleted T cells, or PBMCs.

In germline, CDR1 is MDHEN, CDR2 SYDVKM. This CDR3 comprises 17 residues. J was trimmed by 6 bases and V by 5 bases; bases with no gene match: 16. Original data processing: Reference gene primer amplification yielded estimated nucleated cell counts. Assay: immunoSEQ multiplex PCR; the TCRdb copy retains only in-frame clones and omits some. That table is the source of V, J and clone size, and D and trimming were worked out from the DNA. The table lists roughly 13,000 clones, roughly nine tenths of them singletons. This TCR came from a human donor with active COVID-19. The donor label of this sample is uncertain. Sequenced input: peripheral blood. The gene calls are TRBV28 and TRBJ2-3, with 8 nucleotides matching TRBD2. This chain's CDR3 is CASSPPGASGGMDTQYF. As DNA, the CDR3 is TGTGCCAGCAGTCCCCCCGGGGCGAGCGGGGGCATGGATACGCAGTATTTT.